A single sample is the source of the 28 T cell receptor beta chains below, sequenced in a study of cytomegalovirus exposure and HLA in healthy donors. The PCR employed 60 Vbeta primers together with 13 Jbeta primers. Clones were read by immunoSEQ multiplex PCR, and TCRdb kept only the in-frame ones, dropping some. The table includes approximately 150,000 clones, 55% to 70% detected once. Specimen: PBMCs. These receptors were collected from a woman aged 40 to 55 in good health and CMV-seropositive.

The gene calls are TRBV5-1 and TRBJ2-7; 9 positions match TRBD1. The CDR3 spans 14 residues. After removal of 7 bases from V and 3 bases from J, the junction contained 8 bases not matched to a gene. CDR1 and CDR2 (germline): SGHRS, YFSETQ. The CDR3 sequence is CASDQGTGFYEQYF. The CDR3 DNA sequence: TGCGCCAGCGACCAGGGGACAGGGTTCTACGAGCAGTACTTC.

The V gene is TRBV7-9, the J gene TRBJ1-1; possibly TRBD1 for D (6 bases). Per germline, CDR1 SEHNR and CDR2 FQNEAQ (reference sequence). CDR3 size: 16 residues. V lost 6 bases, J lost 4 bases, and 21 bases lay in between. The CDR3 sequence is CASSLGGARGGTEAFF. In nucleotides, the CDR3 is TGTGCCAGCAGTCTTGGGGGGGCGCGGGGGGGCACTGAAGCTTTCTTT.

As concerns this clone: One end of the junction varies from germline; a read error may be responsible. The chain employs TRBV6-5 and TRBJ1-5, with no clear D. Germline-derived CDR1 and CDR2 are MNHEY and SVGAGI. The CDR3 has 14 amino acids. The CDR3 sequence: CASSTGSRDQPQNF. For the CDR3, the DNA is TGTGCCAGCAGTACTGGGAGCCGGGATCAGCCCCAGAATTTT.

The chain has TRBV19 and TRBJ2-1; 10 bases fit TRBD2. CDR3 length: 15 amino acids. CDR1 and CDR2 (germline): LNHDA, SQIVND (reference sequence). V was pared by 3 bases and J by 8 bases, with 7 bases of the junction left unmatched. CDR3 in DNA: TGTGCCAGTAGTATGGGGAGCGGGAGGGACGATGAGCAGTTCTTC. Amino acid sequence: CASSMGSGRDDEQFF.

In nucleotides, the CDR3 is TGCGCCAGCAAGGTTATGGGGGCCAGCTCTCAGCCCCAGCATTTT. It codes for CASKVMGASSQPQHF. This sequence joins TRBV5-1 and TRBJ1-5; maybe TRBD1 (6 bases). The CDR3 spans 15 residues. Deletions cut 6 bases from V and 6 bases from J, with 19 bases between. Germline CDR1 reads SGHRS; CDR2 reads YFSETQ.

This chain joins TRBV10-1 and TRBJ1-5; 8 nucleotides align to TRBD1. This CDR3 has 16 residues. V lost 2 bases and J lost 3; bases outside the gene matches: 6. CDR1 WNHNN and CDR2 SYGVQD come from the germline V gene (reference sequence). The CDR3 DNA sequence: TGCGCCAGCAGTGAGCTAGGACAGGGAGACAATCAGCCCCAGCATTTT. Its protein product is CASSELGQGDNQPQHF.

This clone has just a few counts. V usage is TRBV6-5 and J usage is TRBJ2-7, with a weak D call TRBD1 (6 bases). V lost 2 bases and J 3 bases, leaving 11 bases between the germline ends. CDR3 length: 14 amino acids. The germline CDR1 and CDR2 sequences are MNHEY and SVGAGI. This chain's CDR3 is CASSYGTLNYEQYF. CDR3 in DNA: TGTGCCAGCAGTTACGGGACATTAAACTACGAGCAGTACTTC.

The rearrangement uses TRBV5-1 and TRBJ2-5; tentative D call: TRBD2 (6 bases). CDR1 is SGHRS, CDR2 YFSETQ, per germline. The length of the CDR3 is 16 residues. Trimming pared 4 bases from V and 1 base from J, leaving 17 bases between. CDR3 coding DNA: TGCGCCAGCAGCCCAACAGTTGGGGGGACCCAAGAGACCCAGTACTTC. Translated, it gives CASSPTVGGTQETQYF.

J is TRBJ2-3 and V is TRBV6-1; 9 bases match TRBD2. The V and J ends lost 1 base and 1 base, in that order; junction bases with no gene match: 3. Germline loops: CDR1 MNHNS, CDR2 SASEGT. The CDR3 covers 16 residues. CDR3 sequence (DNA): TGTGCCAGCAGTGAAGGGGCGGGAGGGGGCACAGATACGCAGTATTTT. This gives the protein CASSEGAGGGTDTQYF.

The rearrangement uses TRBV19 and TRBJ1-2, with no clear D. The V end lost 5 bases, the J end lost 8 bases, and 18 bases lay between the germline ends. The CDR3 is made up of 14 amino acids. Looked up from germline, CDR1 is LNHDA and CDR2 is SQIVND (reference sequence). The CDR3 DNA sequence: TGTGCCAGTAGTCCCGGGATGTCCCCGCACGGCTACACCTTC. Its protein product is CASSPGMSPHGYTF.

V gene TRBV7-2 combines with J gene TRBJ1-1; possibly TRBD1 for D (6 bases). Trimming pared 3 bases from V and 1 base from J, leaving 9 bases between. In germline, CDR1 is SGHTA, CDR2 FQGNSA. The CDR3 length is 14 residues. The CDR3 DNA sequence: TGTGCCAGCAGCTTGGGGGGGGCGAACACTGAAGCTTTCTTT. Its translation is CASSLGGANTEAFF.

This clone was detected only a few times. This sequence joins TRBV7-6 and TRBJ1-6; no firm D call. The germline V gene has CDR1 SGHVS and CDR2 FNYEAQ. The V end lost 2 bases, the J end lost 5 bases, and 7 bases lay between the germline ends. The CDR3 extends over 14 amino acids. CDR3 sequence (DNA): TGTGCCAGCAGCTTACGGTTAGATAATTCACCCCTCCACTTT. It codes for CASSLRLDNSPLHF.

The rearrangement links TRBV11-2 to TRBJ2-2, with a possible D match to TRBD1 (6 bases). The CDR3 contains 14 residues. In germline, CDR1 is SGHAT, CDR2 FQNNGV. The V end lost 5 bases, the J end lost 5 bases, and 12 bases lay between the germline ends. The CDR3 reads CASSLVGQTGELFF. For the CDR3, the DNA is TGTGCCAGCAGCCTAGTCGGACAGACCGGGGAGCTGTTTTTT.

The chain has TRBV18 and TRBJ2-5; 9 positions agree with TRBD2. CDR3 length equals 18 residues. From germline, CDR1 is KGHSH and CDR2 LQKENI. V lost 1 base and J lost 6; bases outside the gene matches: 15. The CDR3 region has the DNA TGTGCCAGCTCACCACTATCAATCGGCGGGGGGGCAATGAAGACCCAGTACTTC. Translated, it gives CASSPLSIGGGAMKTQYF. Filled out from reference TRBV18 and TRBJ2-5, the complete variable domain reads NAGVMQNPRHLVRRRGQEARLRCSPMKGHSHVYWYRQLPEEGLKFMVYLQKENIIDESGMPKERFSAEFPKEGPSILRIQQVVRGDSAAYFCASSPLSIGGGAMKTQYFGPGTRLLVL.

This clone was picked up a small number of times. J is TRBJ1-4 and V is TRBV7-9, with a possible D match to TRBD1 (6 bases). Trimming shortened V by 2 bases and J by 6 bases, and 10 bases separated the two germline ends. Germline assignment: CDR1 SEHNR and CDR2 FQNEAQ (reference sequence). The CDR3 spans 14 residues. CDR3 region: CASSLSGGHEKLFF. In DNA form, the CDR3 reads TGTGCCAGCAGCTTATCGGGGGGCCATGAAAAACTGTTTTTT.

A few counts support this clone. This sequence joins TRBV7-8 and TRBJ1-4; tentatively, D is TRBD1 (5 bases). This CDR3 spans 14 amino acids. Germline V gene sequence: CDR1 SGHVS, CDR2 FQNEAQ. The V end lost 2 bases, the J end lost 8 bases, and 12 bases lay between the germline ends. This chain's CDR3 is CASSLRTGTEKLFF. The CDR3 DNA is TGTGCCAGCAGCTTAAGAACAGGAACAGAAAAACTGTTTTTT. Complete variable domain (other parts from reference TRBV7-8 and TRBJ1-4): GAGVSQSPRYKVAKRGQDVALRCDPISGHVSLFWYQQALGQGPEFLTYFQNEAQLDKSGLPSDRFFAERPEGSVSTLKIQRTQQEDSAVYLCASSLRTGTEKLFFGSGTQLSVL.

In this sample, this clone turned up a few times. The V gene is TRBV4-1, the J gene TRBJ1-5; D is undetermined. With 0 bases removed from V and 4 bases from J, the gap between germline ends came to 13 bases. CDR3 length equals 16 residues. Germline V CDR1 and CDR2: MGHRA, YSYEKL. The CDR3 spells CASSQDWAGPNQPQHF. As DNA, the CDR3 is TGCGCCAGCAGCCAAGATTGGGCAGGCCCAAATCAGCCCCAGCATTTT.

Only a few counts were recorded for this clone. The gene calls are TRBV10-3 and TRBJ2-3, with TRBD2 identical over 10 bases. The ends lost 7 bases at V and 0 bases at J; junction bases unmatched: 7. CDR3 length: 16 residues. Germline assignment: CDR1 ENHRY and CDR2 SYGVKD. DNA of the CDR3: TGTGCCATCACTCCTAGCGGGGGAGCTAGCACAGATACGCAGTATTTT. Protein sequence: CAITPSGGASTDTQYF.

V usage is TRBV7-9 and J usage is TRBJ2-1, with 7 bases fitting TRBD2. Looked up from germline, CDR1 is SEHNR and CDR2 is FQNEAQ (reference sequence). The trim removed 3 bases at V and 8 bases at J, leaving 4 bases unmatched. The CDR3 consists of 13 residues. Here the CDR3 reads CASSFTSDYEQFF. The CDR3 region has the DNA TGTGCCAGCAGCTTTACTAGCGACTATGAGCAGTTCTTC.

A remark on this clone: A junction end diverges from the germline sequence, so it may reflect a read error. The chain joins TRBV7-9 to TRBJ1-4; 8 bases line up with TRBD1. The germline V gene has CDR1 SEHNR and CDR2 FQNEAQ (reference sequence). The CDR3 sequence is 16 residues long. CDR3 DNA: TGTTCCAGCAGAGTATACTCCGGGACAGGTCCTGAAAAACTGTTTTTT. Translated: CSSRVYSGTGPEKLFF.

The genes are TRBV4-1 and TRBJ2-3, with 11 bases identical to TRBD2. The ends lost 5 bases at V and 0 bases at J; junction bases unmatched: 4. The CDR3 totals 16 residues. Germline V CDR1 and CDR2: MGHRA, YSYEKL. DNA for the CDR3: TGCGCCAGCAGCTACCGACTAGCGGGGAGCACAGATACGCAGTATTTT. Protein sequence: CASSYRLAGSTDTQYF.

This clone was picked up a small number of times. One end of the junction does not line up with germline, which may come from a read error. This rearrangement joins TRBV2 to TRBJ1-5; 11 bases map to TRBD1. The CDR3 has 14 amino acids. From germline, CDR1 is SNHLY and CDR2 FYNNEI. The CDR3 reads CASTGQGVNQPQNF. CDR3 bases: TGTGCCAGCACGGGACAGGGGGTCAATCAGCCCCAGAATTTT.

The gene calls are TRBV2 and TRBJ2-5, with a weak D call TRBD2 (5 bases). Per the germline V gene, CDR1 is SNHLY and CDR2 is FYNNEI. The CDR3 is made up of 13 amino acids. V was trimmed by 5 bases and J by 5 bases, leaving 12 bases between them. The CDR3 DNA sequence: TGTGCCAGCAGTCAACGGGGTGGGGAGACCCAGTACTTC. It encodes CASSQRGGETQYF. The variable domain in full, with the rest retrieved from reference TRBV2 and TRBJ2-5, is EPEVTQTPSHQVTQMGQEVILRCVPISNHLYFYWYRQILGQKVEFLVSFYNNEISEKSEIFDDQFSVERPDGSNFTLKIRSTKLEDSAMYFCASSQRGGETQYFGPGTRLLVL.

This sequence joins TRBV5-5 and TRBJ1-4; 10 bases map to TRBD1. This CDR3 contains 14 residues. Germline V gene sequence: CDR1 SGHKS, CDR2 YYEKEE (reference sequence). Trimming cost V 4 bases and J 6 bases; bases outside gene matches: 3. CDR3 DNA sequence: TGTGCCAGCAGCCTGGGACAGGGGTATGAAAAACTGTTTTTT. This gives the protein CASSLGQGYEKLFF. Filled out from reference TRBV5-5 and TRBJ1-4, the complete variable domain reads DAGVTQSPTHLIKTRGQQVTLRCSPISGHKSVSWYQQVLGQGPQFIFQYYEKEERGRGNFPDRFSARQFPNYSSELNVNALLLGDSALYLCASSLGQGYEKLFFGSGTQLSVL.

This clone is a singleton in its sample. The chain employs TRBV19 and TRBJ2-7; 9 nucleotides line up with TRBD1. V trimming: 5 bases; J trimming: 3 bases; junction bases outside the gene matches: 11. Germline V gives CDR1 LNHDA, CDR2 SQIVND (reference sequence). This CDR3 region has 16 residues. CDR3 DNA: TGTGCCAGTAGTGACCAACGAGGACAGGGGAACTACGAGCAGTACTTC. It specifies CASSDQRGQGNYEQYF.

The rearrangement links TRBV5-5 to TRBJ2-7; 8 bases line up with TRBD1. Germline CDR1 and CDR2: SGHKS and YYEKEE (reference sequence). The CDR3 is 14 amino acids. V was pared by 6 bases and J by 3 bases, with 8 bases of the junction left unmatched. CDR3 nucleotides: TGTGCCAGCACTCCGGGACAGGCGTACTACGAGCAGTACTTC. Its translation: CASTPGQAYYEQYF.

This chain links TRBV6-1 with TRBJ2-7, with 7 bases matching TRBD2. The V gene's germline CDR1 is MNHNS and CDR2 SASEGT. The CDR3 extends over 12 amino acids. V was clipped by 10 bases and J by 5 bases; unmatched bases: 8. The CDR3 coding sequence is TGTGCCATAGGCGGGGCGGGGGACGAGCAGTACTTC. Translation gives CAIGGAGDEQYF.

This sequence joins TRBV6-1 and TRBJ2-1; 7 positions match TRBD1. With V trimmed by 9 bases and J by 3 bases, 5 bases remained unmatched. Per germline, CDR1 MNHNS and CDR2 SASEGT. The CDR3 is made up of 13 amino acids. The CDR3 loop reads CASVGGVYNEQFF. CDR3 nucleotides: TGTGCCAGTGTAGGGGGCGTCTACAATGAGCAGTTCTTC.